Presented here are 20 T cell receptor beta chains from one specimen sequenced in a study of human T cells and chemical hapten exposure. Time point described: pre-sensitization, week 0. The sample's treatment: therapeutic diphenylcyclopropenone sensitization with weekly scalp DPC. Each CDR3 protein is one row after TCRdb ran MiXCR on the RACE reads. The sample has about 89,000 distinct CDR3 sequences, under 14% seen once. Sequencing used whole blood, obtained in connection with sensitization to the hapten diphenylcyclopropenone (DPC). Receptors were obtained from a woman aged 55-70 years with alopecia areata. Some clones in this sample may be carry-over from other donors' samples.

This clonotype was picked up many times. CDR3 sequence: CASSFVPGGVHEQYF. DNA for the CDR3: TGTGCCAGCAGCTTCGTTCCAGGGGGAGTACACGAGCAGTACTTC. The rearrangement joins TRBV7-9 to TRBJ2-7, with TRBD1 matching 7 bases. CDR3 length: 15 residues. Losses at the gene ends were 3 bases for V and 5 bases for J; bases not matched to a gene: 10. Germline CDR1 and CDR2: SEHNR and FQNEAQ (reference sequence).

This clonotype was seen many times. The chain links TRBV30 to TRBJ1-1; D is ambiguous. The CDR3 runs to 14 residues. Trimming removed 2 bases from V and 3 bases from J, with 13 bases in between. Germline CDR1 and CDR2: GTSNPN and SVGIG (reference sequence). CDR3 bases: TGTGCCTGGAGTACGGACTCCGGGGACACTGAAGCTTTCTTT. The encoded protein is CAWSTDSGDTEAFF.

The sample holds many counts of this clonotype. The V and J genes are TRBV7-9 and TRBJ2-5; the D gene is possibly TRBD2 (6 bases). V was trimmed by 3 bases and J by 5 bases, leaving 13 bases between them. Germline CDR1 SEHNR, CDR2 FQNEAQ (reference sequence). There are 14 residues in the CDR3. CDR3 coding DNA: TGTGCCAGCAGCTTTGGTGCGGGGTCGGAGACCCAGTACTTC. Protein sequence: CASSFGAGSETQYF.

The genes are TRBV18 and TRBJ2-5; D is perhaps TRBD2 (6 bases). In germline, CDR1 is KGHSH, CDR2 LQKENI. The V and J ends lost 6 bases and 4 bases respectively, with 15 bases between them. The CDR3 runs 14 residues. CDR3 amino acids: CASSLGRGIETQYF. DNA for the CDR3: TGTGCCAGCTCCCTTGGACGGGGGATAGAGACCCAGTACTTC.

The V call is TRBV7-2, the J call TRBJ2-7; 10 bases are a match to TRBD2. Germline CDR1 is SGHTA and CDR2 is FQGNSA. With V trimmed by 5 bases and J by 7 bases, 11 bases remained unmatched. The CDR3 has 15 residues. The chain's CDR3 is CASSLSGGAEFEQYF. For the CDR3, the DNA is TGTGCCAGCAGCCTCAGCGGGGGGGCCGAGTTTGAGCAGTACTTC. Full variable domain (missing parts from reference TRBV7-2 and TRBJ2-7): GAGVSQSPSNKVTEKGKDVELRCDPISGHTALYWYRQSLGQGLEFLIYFQGNSAPDKSGLPSDRFSAERTGGSVSTLTIQRTQQEDSAVYLCASSLSGGAEFEQYFGPGTRLTVT.

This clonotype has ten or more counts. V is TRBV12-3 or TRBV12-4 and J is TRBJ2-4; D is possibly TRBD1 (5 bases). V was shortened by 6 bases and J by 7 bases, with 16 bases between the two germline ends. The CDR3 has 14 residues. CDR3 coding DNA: TGTGCCAGCAGCACGGACAACCCGAGGAACATTCAGTACTTC. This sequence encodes CASSTDNPRNIQYF.

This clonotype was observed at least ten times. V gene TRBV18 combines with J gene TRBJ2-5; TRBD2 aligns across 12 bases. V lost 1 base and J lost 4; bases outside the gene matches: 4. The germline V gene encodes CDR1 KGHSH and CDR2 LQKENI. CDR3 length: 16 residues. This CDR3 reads CASSPLGLAGPETQYF. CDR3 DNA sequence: TGTGCCAGCTCACCACTCGGACTAGCGGGGCCAGAGACCCAGTACTTC.

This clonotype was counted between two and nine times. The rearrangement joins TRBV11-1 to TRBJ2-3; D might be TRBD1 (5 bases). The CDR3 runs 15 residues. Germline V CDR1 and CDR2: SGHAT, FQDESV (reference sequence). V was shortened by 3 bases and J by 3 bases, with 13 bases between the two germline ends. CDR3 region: CASSLAGSGTDTQYF. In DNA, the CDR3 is TGTGCCAGCAGCTTGGCAGGGTCAGGAACAGATACGCAGTATTTT.

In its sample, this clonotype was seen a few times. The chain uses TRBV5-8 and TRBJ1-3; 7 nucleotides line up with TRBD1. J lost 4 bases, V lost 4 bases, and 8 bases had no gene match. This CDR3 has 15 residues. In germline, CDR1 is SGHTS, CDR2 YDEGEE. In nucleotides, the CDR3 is TGTGCCAGCAGCCTGGACAGGTTCGAAGGAAACACCATATATTTT. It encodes CASSLDRFEGNTIYF. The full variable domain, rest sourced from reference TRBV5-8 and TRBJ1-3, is EAGVTQSPTHLIKTRGQQATLRCSPISGHTSVYWYQQALGLGLQFLLWYDEGEERNRGNFPPRFSGRQFPNYSSELNVNALELEDSALYLCASSLDRFEGNTIYFGEGSWLTVV.

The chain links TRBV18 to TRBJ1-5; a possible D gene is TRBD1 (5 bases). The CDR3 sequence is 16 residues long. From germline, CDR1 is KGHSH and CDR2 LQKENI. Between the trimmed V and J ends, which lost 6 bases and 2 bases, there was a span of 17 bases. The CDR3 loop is CASSIKGVVGNQPQHF. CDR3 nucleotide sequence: TGTGCCAGCTCGATTAAAGGGGTAGTGGGCAATCAGCCCCAGCATTTT.

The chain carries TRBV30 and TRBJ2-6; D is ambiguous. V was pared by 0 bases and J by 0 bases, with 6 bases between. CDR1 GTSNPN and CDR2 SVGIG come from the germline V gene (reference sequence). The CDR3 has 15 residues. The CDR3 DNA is TGTGCCTGGAGTGTACAGAGCTCTGGGGCCAACGTCCTGACTTTC. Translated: CAWSVQSSGANVLTF.

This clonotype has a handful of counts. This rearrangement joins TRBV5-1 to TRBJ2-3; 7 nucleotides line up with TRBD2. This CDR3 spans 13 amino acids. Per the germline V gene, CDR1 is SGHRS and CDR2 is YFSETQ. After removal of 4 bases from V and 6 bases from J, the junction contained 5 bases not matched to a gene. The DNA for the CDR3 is TGCGCCAGCAGCCCAAGCGGGGTGGATACGCAGTATTTT. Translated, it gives CASSPSGVDTQYF.

For the CDR3, the DNA is TGCGCCAGCAGCACGACAGGGATAAACACCGGGGAGCTGTTTTTT. This encodes CASSTTGINTGELFF. J is TRBJ2-2 and V is TRBV5-1; the match to TRBD1 covers 7 bases. The V and J ends lost 4 bases and 2 bases, in that order; junction bases with no gene match: 5. The germline V gene has CDR1 SGHRS and CDR2 YFSETQ. This CDR3 spans 15 amino acids.

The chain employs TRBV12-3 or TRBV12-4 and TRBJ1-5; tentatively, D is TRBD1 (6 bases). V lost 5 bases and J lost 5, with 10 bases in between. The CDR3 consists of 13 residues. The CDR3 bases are TGTGCCAGCAGTGGACAGCTTGATCAGCCCCAGCATTTT. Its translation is CASSGQLDQPQHF.

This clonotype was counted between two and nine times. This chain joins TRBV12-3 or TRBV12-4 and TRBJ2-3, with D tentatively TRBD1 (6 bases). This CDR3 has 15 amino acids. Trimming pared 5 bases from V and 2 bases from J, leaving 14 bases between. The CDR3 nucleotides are TGTGCCAGCAGTCTTCACGCAGGGGACACAGATACGCAGTATTTT. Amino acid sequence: CASSLHAGDTDTQYF.

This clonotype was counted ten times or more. The DNA for the CDR3 is TGTGCCAGCAGTCAGAGACAGCCTATGAACACTGAAGCTTTCTTT. As protein: CASSQRQPMNTEAFF. This chain connects TRBV12-3 or TRBV12-4 to TRBJ1-1, with D perhaps TRBD1 (5 bases). This CDR3 has 15 amino acids. Trimming stripped 5 bases from V and 0 bases from J, with 13 bases between.

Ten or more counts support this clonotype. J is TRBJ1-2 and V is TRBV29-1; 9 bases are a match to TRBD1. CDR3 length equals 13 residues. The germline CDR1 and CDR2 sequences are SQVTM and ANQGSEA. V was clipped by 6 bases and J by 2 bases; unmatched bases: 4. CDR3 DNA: TGCAGCGTGGCCGGACAGGGGAACTATGGCTACACCTTC. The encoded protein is CSVAGQGNYGYTF.

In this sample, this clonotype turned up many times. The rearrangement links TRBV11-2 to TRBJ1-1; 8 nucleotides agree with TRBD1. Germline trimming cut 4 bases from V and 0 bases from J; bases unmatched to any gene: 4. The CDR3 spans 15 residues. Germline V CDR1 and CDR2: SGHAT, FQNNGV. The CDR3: CASSSQGGVNTEAFF. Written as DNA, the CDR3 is TGTGCCAGCAGCTCACAGGGGGGTGTGAACACTGAAGCTTTCTTT.

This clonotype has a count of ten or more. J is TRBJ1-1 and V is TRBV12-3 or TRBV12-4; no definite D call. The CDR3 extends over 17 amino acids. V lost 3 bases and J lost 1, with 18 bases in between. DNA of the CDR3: TGTGCCAGCAGTTTTGGAACGGTGGACTACGGGAACACTGAAGCTTTCTTT. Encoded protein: CASSFGTVDYGNTEAFF.

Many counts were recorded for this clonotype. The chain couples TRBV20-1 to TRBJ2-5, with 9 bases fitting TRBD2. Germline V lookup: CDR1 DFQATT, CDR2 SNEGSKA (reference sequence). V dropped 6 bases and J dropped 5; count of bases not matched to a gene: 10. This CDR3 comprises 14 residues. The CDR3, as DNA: TGCAGTGCCCAACAGGCGGGGGGGCTTGAGACCCAGTACTTC. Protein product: CSAQQAGGLETQYF.